The T cell receptor (beta chain) described here comes from a study of blood T cell repertoires in COVID-19 (TCRdb year 2020). Regarding the complete study: Samples covering the acute and convalescent phases of COVID-19 were provided by collaborators in the United States, Italy and Spain. Samples were obtained from the ongoing ImmuneRACE study (first 160 participants) and from over 1,000 subjects provided by 6 global collaborators. The repertoires were made available in a free public database intended to serve as a resource for research on the immune response to SARS-CoV-2. HLA class I and class II types, where available, came from metadata supplied by the sample provider rather than from assay-based typing. The prospective study material was composed of cDNA or gDNA derived from T cells, B-cell-depleted T cells, or PBMCs. Deeply sampled blood TCRbeta repertoires from subjects exposed to, actively infected with, or recovered from COVID-19 were included in the dataset. A de-identified subject ID, COVID-19 status, age in years and sex were almost always included in the sample metadata.

Points on this clone: The specificity of this receptor is unknown. No base qualities exist here, and no much larger clone lies one base off it.

Summary of the overall study and its limitations: The quantity of clinical and demographic metadata differed by source and by participant and was supplied without curation.

TCRbeta CDR3 regions were amplified from genomic DNA using the immunoSEQ Assay, a bias-controlled multiplex PCR. Per the original workflow: The number of nucleated cells in each sample was estimated from the amplification of reference gene primers within the assay. To quantify the absolute abundance of each unique TCRbeta CDR3 rearrangement, sequence reads were collapsed and filtered. For each sample, productive Simpson clonality was calculated as the square root of Simpson's diversity index across productive rearrangements. Held by TCRdb, this immuneACCESS table contains in-frame sequences only and omits some clones. Under half of the omission traces to an unresolved V gene where checked; the cause of the rest is unknown. Clonal size and the V and J genes are those of that table, whereas D and trimming came from the DNA. Recorded for this sample are some 340,000 clones; around 87% of them occurred a single time. Together, the top ten hold over 4% of the sample.

Participants in the prospective study were aged roughly 18 to 95 years, lived in about two dozen United States geographic areas, and enrolled through a virtual design. Cohort assignment in the prospective study relied on participant-reported clinical history from a screening survey and a study questionnaire. ImmuneRACE Cohort 3 recovered participants were defined by two consecutive negative NP/OP PCR tests, healthcare professional clearance, or symptom resolution. In the prospective study, whole blood, serum and a nasopharyngeal or oropharyngeal swab were collected from each participant by mobile phlebotomists. Participants in the prospective study had the option to provide additional blood draws and questionnaires over a roughly two-month period. Blood samples from the prospective study were shipped frozen or at room temperature prior to DNA extraction. The sequence was obtained from a woman in her 30s who had recovered from COVID-19. Material: PBMCs or T cells enriched from blood (not recorded which).

The nucleotide sequence is given as TGTGCCAGCAGAACGACACCGAACACTGAAGCTTTCTTT. The encoded protein is CASRTTPNTEAFF. The sequence joins TRBV7-8 to TRBJ1-1; the D gene remains uncertain. CDR1 is given as SGHVS and CDR2 as FQNEAQ, both from the germline V gene. From cysteine to phenylalanine, the CDR3 is 13 amino acids long. Only the CDR3 part of the read is kept: 39 bases, read in frame from the first base. The V end loses 6 bases and the J end loses 1 base, and a stretch of 9 bases separates them. With the rest looked up from the reference TRBV7-8 and TRBJ1-1 genes rather than sequenced, the full variable domain is GAGVSQSPRYKVAKRGQDVALRCDPISGHVSLFWYQQALGQGPEFLTYFQNEAQLDKSGLPSDRFFAERPEGSVSTLKIQRTQQEDSAVYLCASRTTPNTEAFFGQGTRLTVV.